The 18 T cell receptor beta chains below were found in one sample sequenced in a study of T-cell reconstitution after alpha-beta-depleted transplantation in children. Unique molecular identifiers were incorporated during preparation of the TCRbeta library. One entry per CDR3 protein, called by TCRdb with MiXCR from the PCR reads. In the table there are some 300,000 distinct CDR3 sequences, about 7.3% of which are singletons. Regarding the study as a whole: Counts and diversity of T cells one year after transplant came mostly from newly produced T cells.

Their antigens are not known. The material sequenced was peripheral blood, taken 360 days after TCRalphabeta/CD19-depleted stem cell transplant. The source is a female patient between 2 and 15 years old who had a stem cell transplant for Fanconi anemia, so the T cells may come from the graft donor.

This clonotype was observed many times. This chain uses TRBV5-1 with TRBJ2-7; maybe TRBD2 (6 bases). Per germline, CDR1 SGHRS and CDR2 YFSETQ. CDR3 length: 14 amino acids. Trimming shortened V by 4 bases and J by 5 bases, and 16 bases separated the two germline ends. The CDR3 reads CASSRGGTRDEQYF. For the CDR3, the DNA is TGCGCCAGCAGCCGGGGCGGGACGAGGGACGAGCAGTACTTC.

This clonotype showed up many times. The chain has TRBV3-1 and TRBJ2-1; no definite D call. The germline V gene has CDR1 LGHDT and CDR2 YNNKEL (reference sequence). The V and J ends lost 4 bases and 5 bases respectively, with 12 bases between them. The CDR3 spans 14 residues. The CDR3 DNA reads as TGTGCCAGCAGCCCTCAGCACTTGAACAATGAGCAGTTCTTC. Protein sequence: CASSPQHLNNEQFF.

The chain employs TRBV5-1 and TRBJ1-6, with D perhaps matching TRBD1 (6 bases). Germline CDR1 is SGHRS and CDR2 is YFSETQ. Trimming stripped 0 bases from V and 7 bases from J, with 14 bases between. The CDR3 is made up of 16 amino acids. This CDR3 is CASSLGDKTSNSPLHF. DNA of the CDR3: TGCGCCAGCAGCTTGGGGGACAAAACGAGCAATTCACCCCTCCACTTT.

This clonotype was observed many times. The chain has TRBV7-3 and TRBJ2-1, with 9 bases matching TRBD2. From germline, CDR1 is SGHTA and CDR2 FQGTGA. After removal of 4 bases from V and 0 bases from J, the junction contained 4 bases not matched to a gene. The CDR3 totals 16 residues. The CDR3 DNA follows: TGTGCCAGCAGCTCCCCGGGACTAGCCTCCTACAATGAGCAGTTCTTC. It yields the protein CASSSPGLASYNEQFF.

V gene TRBV6-2 or TRBV6-3 combines with J gene TRBJ1-1; 8 bases align to TRBD1. Unmatched junction bases numbered 1, after V lost 5 bases and J lost 8 bases. Per germline, CDR1 MNHEY and CDR2 SVGEGT. This CDR3 contains 11 residues. The CDR3 reads CASSRTGEAFF. As DNA, the CDR3 is TGTGCCAGCAGTCGGACAGGGGAAGCTTTCTTT.

The J gene is TRBJ2-7, the V gene TRBV7-9; 7 nucleotides agree with TRBD1. The length of the CDR3 is 17 residues. Germline-derived CDR1 and CDR2 are SEHNR and FQNEAQ (reference sequence). Germline trimming cut 4 bases from V and 2 bases from J; bases unmatched to any gene: 14. The CDR3 nucleotides are TGTGCCAGCAGCTCCGTAGGAGGTGACAGGGTGGCCTACGAGCAGTACTTC. Protein: CASSSVGGDRVAYEQYF.

This clonotype was detected many times. V and J are TRBV12-3 or TRBV12-4 and TRBJ1-1, with unresolved D. The ends were cut back, 5 bases at V and 1 base at J, with 5 bases in the middle. CDR3 length: 12 amino acids. The DNA for the CDR3 is TGTGCCAGCAGTGAGGGGAACACTGAAGCTTTCTTT. It translates to CASSEGNTEAFF.

This clonotype was found many times. This chain connects TRBV12-3 or TRBV12-4 to TRBJ1-3, with D hard to call. Trimming removed 5 bases from V and 3 bases from J, with 14 bases in between. This CDR3 contains 15 residues. Here the CDR3 reads CASSPETFGGNTIYF. CDR3 nucleotides: TGTGCCAGCAGTCCTGAGACTTTTGGTGGAAACACCATATATTTT.

This clonotype appeared a few times. The chain joins TRBV2 to TRBJ2-7; D unclear. Germline V gives CDR1 SNHLY, CDR2 FYNNEI. The CDR3 contains 11 residues. V shed 8 bases and J shed 4 bases, with 9 bases lying between them. For the CDR3, the DNA is TGTGCCAGCGGCCTACAGTACGAGCAGTACGTC. As protein: CASGLQYEQYV.

The chain recombines TRBV5-1 with TRBJ1-3; D gene unclear. This CDR3 comprises 18 residues. The germline V gene encodes CDR1 SGHRS and CDR2 YFSETQ. Trimming took off 0 bases at V and 4 bases at J, with 20 bases between the two ends. In nucleotides, the CDR3 is TGCGCCAGCAGCTTGGTCGGGCCGCAAGTCGCGCGCGGAAACACCATATATTTT. As protein: CASSLVGPQVARGNTIYF.

This clonotype was seen more than once but under ten times. The chain couples TRBV2 to TRBJ2-7; D is uncertain. Germline assignment: CDR1 SNHLY and CDR2 FYNNEI. CDR3 length: 14 residues. V was shortened by 5 bases and J by 7 bases, with 18 bases between the two germline ends. CDR3 in amino acids: CASSNVVTFGEQYF. The CDR3 nucleotides are TGTGCCAGCAGTAACGTCGTCACTTTCGGTGAGCAGTACTTC.

The chain couples TRBV5-1 to TRBJ2-1; 11 positions match TRBD1. The CDR3 extends over 14 amino acids. CDR1 and CDR2 (germline): SGHRS, YFSETQ. V shed 4 bases and J 5 bases; nucleotides not matched to a gene: 2. As DNA, the CDR3 is TGCGCCAGCAGCGTGGGACAGGGGGACAATGAGCAGTTCTTC. Translating gives CASSVGQGDNEQFF.

This clonotype came up a few times. The J gene is TRBJ1-4, the V gene TRBV5-5; no clear D gene. Looked up from germline, CDR1 is SGHKS and CDR2 is YYEKEE (reference sequence). The CDR3 has 13 amino acids. Trimming shortened V by 1 base and J by 1 base, and 2 bases separated the two germline ends. Here the CDR3 DNA reads TGTGCCAGCAGCTTGTTAACTAATGAAAAACTGTTTTTT. The encoded protein is CASSLLTNEKLFF.

This clonotype has more than one count but fewer than ten. The CDR3 region has the DNA TGCGCCAGCAGCTTGGTGGTTCCAAGGGATGGCTACACCTTC. Translating gives CASSLVVPRDGYTF. This rearrangement joins TRBV5-1 to TRBJ1-2, with D unclear. This CDR3 has 14 amino acids. The germline V gene encodes CDR1 SGHRS and CDR2 YFSETQ. Trimming cost V 0 bases and J 6 bases, with 12 bases left between them.

J is TRBJ2-7 and V is TRBV11-2; tentative D call: TRBD2 (6 bases). The CDR3 contains 13 residues. Germline V CDR1 and CDR2: SGHAT, FQNNGV. Trimming took off 4 bases at V and 4 bases at J, with 11 bases between the two ends. CDR3 in DNA: TGTGCCAGCAGCTGGTCACTAGCTTACGAGCAGTACTTC. Residues: CASSWSLAYEQYF.

The chain couples TRBV7-9 to TRBJ2-1; TRBD2 matches 9 bases. CDR1 is SEHNR, CDR2 FQNEAQ, per germline (reference sequence). The junction had 10 bases not matched to a gene; V was cut back by 5 bases and J by 5 bases. This CDR3 has 16 residues. CDR3 coding DNA: TGTGCCAGCAGCCCGAGGCGGGGGGGCGACCACAATGAGCAGTTCTTC. Residues: CASSPRRGGDHNEQFF.

This clonotype appeared many times. The rearrangement joins TRBV20-1 to TRBJ2-2; no clear D. The length of the CDR3 is 16 residues. The V gene's germline CDR1 is DFQATT and CDR2 SNEGSKA (reference sequence). V was trimmed by 6 bases and J by 6 bases, leaving 23 bases between them. In nucleotides, the CDR3 is TGCAGTGCCCGCCCCCTTGATGAGATGGGTCCCGGGGAGCTGTTTTTT. This sequence encodes CSARPLDEMGPGELFF.

This clonotype was seen many times. V and J are TRBV20-1 and TRBJ2-7; TRBD2 matches 16 bases. Germline values: CDR1 DFQATT, CDR2 SNEGSKA (reference sequence). V was clipped by 6 bases and J by 0 bases; unmatched bases: 8. The CDR3 runs to 17 residues. CDR3 sequence (DNA): TGCAGTGCCCTAGGGACTAGCGGGAGGGCGCCCTCCTACGAGCAGTACTTC. It is translated as CSALGTSGRAPSYEQYF.